This TCR beta chain was found in a study of blood T cell repertoires in COVID-19. Participants came from some 23 US areas, aged about 18 to 89 years. V was trimmed by 4 bases and J by 4 bases, leaving 9 bases between them. Germline values: CDR1 SGHTA, CDR2 FQGNSA. The CDR3 extends over 13 amino acids. Authors' processing steps: Estimation of nucleated cell counts was performed using reference gene primer amplification. Produced via immunoSEQ multiplex PCR; TCRdb's table is partial and in-frame only. That table is the source of V, J and clone size, and D and trimming were worked out from the DNA. Of under 150,000 clones in the sample, under 90% were seen once.

The gene calls are TRBV7-2 and TRBJ2-3, with TRBD2 as a possible D gene (6 bases). This TCR was recovered from a man aged 50-59 years in a cohort exposed to, infected with or recovered from COVID-19 (not recorded which). Source material: PBMCs or T cells enriched from blood (not recorded which). The CDR3 bases are TGTGCCAGCAGCTACGGGACTTCAGATACGCAGTATTTT. Translation: CASSYGTSDTQYF.